These T cell receptor beta chains were read from a single sample in a study of type 1 regulatory T cells. TCRdb reprocessed the reads via MiXCR and lists one record per CDR3 protein. The table shows 80,000 to 100,000 distinct CDR3 sequences, with roughly 30% occurring only once. The sequenced sample consisted of CD4+ T cells, either the whole sample or a sorted fraction (not recorded which). These receptor sequences come from a human donor in good health. CDR3s leave out the opening cysteine and the closing phenylalanine or tryptophan. Clone size is shown for a subset of rows, as once, few, many or a class of expanded clone.

clone size	V gene	CDR3 length	CDR3 protein
.	TRBV30	12	AWSLRGGSGELF
.	TRBV7-2	11	ASSGRSSERQF
.	TRBV5-1	13	ASSLRLARTDTQY
.	TRBV12-3/TRBV12-4	15	ASSQILAGEGADTQY
few	TRBV7-2	13	ASSLPEGRSYEQY
few	TRBV6-6	14	ASSKIAGGPGNEQF
.	TRBV19	11	ASSIAVQETQY
.	TRBV18	14	ASSPTGGAGNQPQH
few	TRBV29-1	14	SALQGAHSGANVLT
few	TRBV4-1	12	ASSQVQGAGELF
.	TRBV20-1	12	SAPDYASTYEQY
few	TRBV20-1	10	SAGTSTDTQY
.	TRBV6-2/TRBV6-3	12	ASSYGSTNYEQY